This T cell receptor beta chain appears in the sequencing data of a study of OX40 agonist ivuxolimab in advanced cancers. The assay was immunoSEQ multiplex PCR, and TCRdb's table has in-frame clones only and misses some. The repertoire has some 66,000 clones, 88% of them found once; the top ten carry around 0.56%. The V and J ends lost 2 bases and 3 bases respectively, with 15 bases between them. The CDR3 is made up of 16 amino acids. CDR1 and CDR2 (germline): SGHTS, YDEGEE. The receptor's source is an adult with an advanced solid tumor such as melanoma, head and neck, liver or kidney cancer. This rearrangement joins TRBV5-8 to TRBJ1-3; D unresolved. The specimen comprised CD4+ or CD8+ T cells sorted from blood, sampled in a trial of the OX40 agonist ivuxolimab. The DNA for the CDR3 is TGTGCCAGCAGCTTCGAGGCCAGGATCAGTGGAAACACCATATATTTT. As protein: CASSFEARISGNTIYF.